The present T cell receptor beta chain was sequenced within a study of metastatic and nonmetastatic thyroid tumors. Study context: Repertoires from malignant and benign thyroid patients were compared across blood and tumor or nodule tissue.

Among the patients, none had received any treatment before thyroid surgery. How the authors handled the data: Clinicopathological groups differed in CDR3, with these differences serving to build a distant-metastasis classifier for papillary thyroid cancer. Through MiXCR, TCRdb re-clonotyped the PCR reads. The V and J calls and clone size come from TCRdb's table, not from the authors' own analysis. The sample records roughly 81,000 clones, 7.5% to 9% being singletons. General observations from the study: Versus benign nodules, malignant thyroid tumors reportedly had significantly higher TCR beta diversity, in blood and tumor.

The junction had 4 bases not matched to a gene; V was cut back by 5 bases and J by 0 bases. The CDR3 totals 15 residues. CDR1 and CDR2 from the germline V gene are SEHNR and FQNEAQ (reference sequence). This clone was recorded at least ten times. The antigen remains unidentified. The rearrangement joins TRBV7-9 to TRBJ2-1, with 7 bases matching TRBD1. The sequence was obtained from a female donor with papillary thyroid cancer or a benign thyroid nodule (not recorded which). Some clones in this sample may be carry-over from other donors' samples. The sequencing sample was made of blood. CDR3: CASSLDRNSYNEQFF. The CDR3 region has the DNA TGTGCCAGCAGCCTGGACAGGAACTCCTACAATGAGCAGTTCTTC.